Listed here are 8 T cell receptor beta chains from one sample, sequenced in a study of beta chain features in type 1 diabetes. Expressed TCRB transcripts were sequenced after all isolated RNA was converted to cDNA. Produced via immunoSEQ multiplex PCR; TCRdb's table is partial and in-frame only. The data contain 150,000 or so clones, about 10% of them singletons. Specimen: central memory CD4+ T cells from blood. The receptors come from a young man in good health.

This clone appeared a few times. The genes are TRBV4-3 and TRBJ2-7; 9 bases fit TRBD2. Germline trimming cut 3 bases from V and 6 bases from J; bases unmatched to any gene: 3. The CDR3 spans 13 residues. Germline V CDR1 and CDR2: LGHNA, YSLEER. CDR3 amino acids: CASSQRLAVEQYF. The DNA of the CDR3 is TGCGCCAGCAGCCAGAGACTAGCGGTCGAGCAGTACTTC.

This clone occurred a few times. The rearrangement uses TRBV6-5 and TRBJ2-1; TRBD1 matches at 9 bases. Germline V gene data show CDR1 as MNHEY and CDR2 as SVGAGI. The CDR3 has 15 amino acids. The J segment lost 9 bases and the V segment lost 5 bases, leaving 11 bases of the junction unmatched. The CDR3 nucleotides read TGTGCCAGCAGTCGCAAGGGACAGGGTATGGGTGAGCAGTTCTTC. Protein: CASSRKGQGMGEQFF.

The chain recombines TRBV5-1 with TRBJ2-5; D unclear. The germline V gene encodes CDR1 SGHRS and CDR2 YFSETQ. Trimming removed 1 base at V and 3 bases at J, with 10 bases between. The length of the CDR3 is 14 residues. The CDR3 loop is CASSLMGTEETQYF. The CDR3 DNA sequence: TGCGCCAGCAGCTTGATGGGCACAGAAGAGACCCAGTACTTC.

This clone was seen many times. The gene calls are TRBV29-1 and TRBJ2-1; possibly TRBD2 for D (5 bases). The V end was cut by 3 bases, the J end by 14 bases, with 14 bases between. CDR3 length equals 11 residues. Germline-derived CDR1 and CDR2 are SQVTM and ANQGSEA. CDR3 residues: CSVDWQLGKFF. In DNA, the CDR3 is TGCAGCGTTGACTGGCAACTAGGAAAGTTCTTC.

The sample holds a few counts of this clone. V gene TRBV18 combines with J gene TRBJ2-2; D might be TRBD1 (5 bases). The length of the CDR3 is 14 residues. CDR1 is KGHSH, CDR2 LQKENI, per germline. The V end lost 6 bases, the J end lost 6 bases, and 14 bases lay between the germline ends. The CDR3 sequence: CASSSDRIAGELFF. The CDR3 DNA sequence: TGTGCCAGCTCTTCCGACAGAATTGCCGGGGAGCTGTTTTTT.

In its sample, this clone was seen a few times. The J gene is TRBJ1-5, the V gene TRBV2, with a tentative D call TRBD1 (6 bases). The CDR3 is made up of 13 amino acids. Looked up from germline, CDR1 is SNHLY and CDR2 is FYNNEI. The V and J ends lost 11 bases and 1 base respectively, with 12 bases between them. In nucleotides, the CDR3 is TGTGCCTACAGGGCCTCGAGCAATCAGCCCCAGCATTTT. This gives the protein CAYRASSNQPQHF.

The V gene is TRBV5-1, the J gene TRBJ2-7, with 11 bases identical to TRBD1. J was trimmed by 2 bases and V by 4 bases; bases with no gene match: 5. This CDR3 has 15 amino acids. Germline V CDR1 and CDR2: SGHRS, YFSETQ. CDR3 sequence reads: CASSPRDRGTYEQYF. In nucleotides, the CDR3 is TGCGCCAGCAGCCCCCGGGACAGGGGGACCTACGAGCAGTACTTC.

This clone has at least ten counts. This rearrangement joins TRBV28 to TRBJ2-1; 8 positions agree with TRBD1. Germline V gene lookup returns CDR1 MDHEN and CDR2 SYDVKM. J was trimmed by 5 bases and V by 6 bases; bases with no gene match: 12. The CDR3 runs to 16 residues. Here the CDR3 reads CASSQQLGQGNNEQFF. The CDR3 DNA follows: TGTGCCAGCAGCCAACAACTAGGACAGGGAAACAATGAGCAGTTCTTC.